The 13 T cell receptor beta chains listed next were all sequenced from one sample in a study of T cell changes during pregnancy in multiple sclerosis. Sequencing used immunoSEQ multiplex PCR; TCRdb keeps in-frame clones, though not all of them. The table has tens of thousands of clones, roughly 91% seen once; the top ten hold around 2.2%. This sample comprised peripheral blood, obtained in the third trimester of pregnancy. The receptors were gathered from a female donor in good health, enrolled as a control in a pregnancy study.

The rearrangement uses TRBV25-1 and TRBJ1-2; TRBD1 matches 10 bases. The germline CDR1 and CDR2 sequences are MGHDK and SYGVNS. With 9 bases clipped from V and 3 bases from J, the junction kept 7 bases outside the gene matches. The CDR3 consists of 14 residues. This CDR3 is CASSTGGNYYGYTF. CDR3 DNA: TGTGCCAGTTCGACAGGGGGCAATTACTATGGCTACACCTTC.

CDR3 nucleotides: TGTGCCAGCAGTGAATTTACGGCCCCTGGCGGCACCATATATTTT. It yields the protein CASSEFTAPGGTIYF. This chain connects TRBV25-1 to TRBJ1-3; D remains unclear. Germline lookup yields CDR1 MGHDK and CDR2 SYGVNS. The V and J ends lost 1 base and 9 bases respectively, with 16 bases between them. The CDR3 has 15 amino acids.

The chain joins TRBV5-1 to TRBJ2-3; 11 bases map to TRBD2. The CDR3 runs to 16 residues. Trimming cost V 4 bases and J 6 bases; bases outside gene matches: 10. Germline V lookup: CDR1 SGHRS, CDR2 YFSETQ. CDR3 coding DNA: TGCGCCAGCAGCCCACTAGCGGGAGTCGAGGTGGATACGCAGTATTTT. This translates into CASSPLAGVEVDTQYF.

This chain uses TRBV5-4 with TRBJ1-4; no reliable D call. V lost 0 bases and J 5 bases, leaving 14 bases between the germline ends. CDR1 is SGHNT, CDR2 YYREEE, per germline (reference sequence). This CDR3 comprises 16 residues. The CDR3: CASSLGTPLTNEKLFF. CDR3 DNA: TGTGCCAGCAGCTTGGGGACTCCCTTGACCAATGAAAAACTGTTTTTT.

The rearrangement links TRBV28 to TRBJ2-2; TRBD1 matches 7 bases. Germline V CDR1 and CDR2: MDHEN, SYDVKM. The V gene end was trimmed by 8 bases and the J gene end by 0 bases; junction bases not matched to a gene: 15. The CDR3 consists of 18 residues. CDR3 amino acids: CASGIPGQIYTNTGELFF. The CDR3 DNA follows: TGTGCCAGCGGAATACCGGGACAGATTTACACGAACACCGGGGAGCTGTTTTTT.

This sequence joins TRBV6-6 and TRBJ2-7; 8 bases match TRBD1. The CDR3 runs 16 residues. V lost 6 bases to trimming and J lost 4 bases; unmatched junction nucleotides: 14. Per the germline V gene, CDR1 is MNHNY and CDR2 is SVGAGI (reference sequence). DNA of the CDR3: TGTGCCAGCAGCCATAGACGACAGGGGAGTATGTACGAGCAGTACTTC. It yields the protein CASSHRRQGSMYEQYF.

This clone has more than one count but fewer than ten. V is TRBV5-1 and J is TRBJ1-1; D gene uncertain. V was cut by 1 base and J by 8 bases, with 6 bases left in between. Germline assignment: CDR1 SGHRS and CDR2 YFSETQ. The CDR3 runs 11 residues. The CDR3 loop is CASSLNREAFF. The CDR3 region has the DNA TGCGCCAGCAGCTTGAACCGGGAAGCTTTCTTT. The full variable domain, with the rest looked up from reference TRBV5-1 and TRBJ1-1, is KAGVTQTPRYLIKTRGQQVTLSCSPISGHRSVSWYQQTPGQGLQFLFEYFSETQRNKGNFPGRFSGRQFSNSRSEMNVSTLELGDSALYLCASSLNREAFFGQGTRLTVV.

The gene calls are TRBV2 and TRBJ2-1, with 13 bases aligning to TRBD2. Per the germline V gene, CDR1 is SNHLY and CDR2 is FYNNEI. This CDR3 comprises 18 residues. V dropped 10 bases and J dropped 3; count of bases not matched to a gene: 15. The CDR3 nucleotides are TGTGCCACCCCGGGGGAGCTGACTAGCGGGGGGAACTACAATGAGCAGTTCTTC. This sequence encodes CATPGELTSGGNYNEQFF. Complete variable domain (other parts from reference TRBV2 and TRBJ2-1): EPEVTQTPSHQVTQMGQEVILRCVPISNHLYFYWYRQILGQKVEFLVSFYNNEISEKSEIFDDQFSVERPDGSNFTLKIRSTKLEDSAMYFCATPGELTSGGNYNEQFFGPGTRLTVL.

In its sample, this clone was seen once. CDR3 sequence: CASSLRGGDQETQYF. The CDR3 bases are TGTGCCAGCAGCTTAAGGGGGGGGGACCAAGAGACCCAGTACTTC. The chain couples TRBV7-3 to TRBJ2-5, with 7 positions matching TRBD2. V trimming: 1 base; J trimming: 0 bases; junction bases outside the gene matches: 2. There are 15 residues in the CDR3. In germline, CDR1 is SGHTA, CDR2 FQGTGA.

This sequence joins TRBV7-9 and TRBJ2-7, with D unclear. Germline V gene sequence: CDR1 SEHNR, CDR2 FQNEAQ (reference sequence). V was clipped by 5 bases and J by 2 bases, with 16 bases between them. The length of the CDR3 is 15 residues. The CDR3 spells CASSPKQDWTYEQYF. For the CDR3, the DNA is TGTGCCAGCAGCCCAAAACAAGACTGGACCTACGAGCAGTACTTC.

The V and J genes are TRBV30 and TRBJ2-1; D is uncertain. Trimming took 2 bases from V and 6 from J, leaving 14 bases between them. The CDR3 has 14 residues. Germline V gene lookup returns CDR1 GTSNPN and CDR2 SVGIG (reference sequence). The CDR3 here is CAWSSEPPGNEQFF. CDR3 DNA sequence: TGTGCCTGGAGTAGCGAGCCGCCGGGCAATGAGCAGTTCTTC. Supplemented by reference TRBV30 and TRBJ2-1, the full variable domain reads SQTIHQWPATLVQPVGSPLSLECTVEGTSNPNLYWYRQAAGRGLQLLFYSVGIGQISSEVPQNLSASRPQDRQFILSSKKLLLSDSGFYLCAWSSEPPGNEQFFGPGTRLTVL.

This rearrangement joins TRBV18 to TRBJ2-7; D is perhaps TRBD1 (6 bases). V was cut by 0 bases and J by 2 bases, with 11 bases left in between. Germline V lookup: CDR1 KGHSH, CDR2 LQKENI. The CDR3 is 15 amino acids. The CDR3 protein is CASSPPRGSPYEQYF. CDR3 DNA sequence: TGTGCCAGCTCACCACCGAGGGGGTCGCCCTACGAGCAGTACTTC.

This sequence joins TRBV2 and TRBJ2-7; a weak D match, TRBD1 (5 bases). CDR3 length: 14 amino acids. The germline V and J ends were trimmed by 8 bases and 1 base, with 15 bases remaining between them. Germline values: CDR1 SNHLY, CDR2 FYNNEI. The CDR3 region is CASQQAGLSYEQYF. CDR3 DNA sequence: TGTGCCAGCCAACAGGCCGGCCTTTCCTACGAGCAGTACTTC.